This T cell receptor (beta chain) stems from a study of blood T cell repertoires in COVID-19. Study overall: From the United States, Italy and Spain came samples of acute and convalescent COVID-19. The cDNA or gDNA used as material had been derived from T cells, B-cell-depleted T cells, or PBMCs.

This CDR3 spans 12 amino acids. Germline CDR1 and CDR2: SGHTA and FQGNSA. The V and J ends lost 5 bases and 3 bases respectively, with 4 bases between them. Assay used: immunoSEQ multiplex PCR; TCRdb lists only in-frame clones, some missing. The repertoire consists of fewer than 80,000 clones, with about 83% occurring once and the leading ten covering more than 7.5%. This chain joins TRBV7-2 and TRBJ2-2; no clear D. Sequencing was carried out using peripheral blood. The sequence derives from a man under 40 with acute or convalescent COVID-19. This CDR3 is CASSPYTGELFF. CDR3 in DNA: TGTGCCAGCAGCCCATACACCGGGGAGCTGTTTTTT.